One and the same sample provided the 22 T cell receptor beta chains below, sequenced in a study of cytomegalovirus exposure and HLA in healthy donors. The PCR used 60 Vbeta and 13 Jbeta primers. Data came from immunoSEQ multiplex PCR; TCRdb stores just in-frame clones and leaves some out. This table holds about 140,000 clones, about 74% found once. The specimen sequenced was PBMCs. Source of these receptors: a woman in her thirties or forties in good health and CMV-seronegative.

The chain uses TRBV5-1 and TRBJ2-7; tentatively, D is TRBD1 (6 bases). The CDR3 is made up of 15 amino acids. With 0 bases removed from V and 3 bases from J, the gap between germline ends came to 13 bases. The germline gives CDR1 SGHRS, CDR2 YFSETQ. The CDR3 DNA reads TGCGCCAGCAGCTTGGTACAGGGAGTTCTCTACGAGCAGTACTTC. Residues: CASSLVQGVLYEQYF.

This clone was recorded a few times. The chain combines TRBV28 with TRBJ1-5; 9 nucleotides agree with TRBD1. CDR3 size: 14 residues. The trim removed 5 bases at V and 5 bases at J, leaving 4 bases unmatched. The germline gives CDR1 MDHEN, CDR2 SYDVKM. CDR3 protein: CASSRRQGDQPQHF. The CDR3 DNA sequence: TGTGCCAGCAGTCGACGACAGGGGGATCAGCCCCAGCATTTT. Combining the CDR3 with reference TRBV28 and TRBJ1-5 gives the whole variable domain DVKVTQSSRYLVKRTGEKVFLECVQDMDHENMFWYRQDPGLGLRLIYFSYDVKMKEKGDIPEGYSVSREKKERFSLILESASTNQTSMYLCASSRRQGDQPQHFGDGTRLSIL.

This chain connects TRBV19 to TRBJ1-4; D is undetermined. CDR1 LNHDA and CDR2 SQIVND come from the germline V gene (reference sequence). Trimming took off 8 bases at V and 0 bases at J, with 10 bases between the two ends. This CDR3 contains 14 residues. DNA for the CDR3: TGTGCCAGTGGAGAAATAGCAACTAATGAAAAACTGTTTTTT. Translating gives CASGEIATNEKLFF.

This chain connects TRBV11-2 to TRBJ1-1; no reliable D call. Trimming took off 3 bases at V and 3 bases at J, with 8 bases between the two ends. This CDR3 has 13 amino acids. CDR1 and CDR2 from the germline V gene are SGHAT and FQNNGV. CDR3 sequence reads: CASSFIGYTEAFF. CDR3 sequence (DNA): TGTGCCAGCAGCTTTATCGGGTACACTGAAGCTTTCTTT. The whole variable domain, remainder taken from reference TRBV11-2 and TRBJ1-1, is EAGVAQSPRYKIIEKRQSVAFWCNPISGHATLYWYQQILGQGPKLLIQFQNNGVVDDSQLPKDRFSAERLKGVDSTLKIQPAKLEDSAVYLCASSFIGYTEAFFGQGTRLTVV.

The genes are TRBV29-1 and TRBJ1-1; 8 nucleotides line up with TRBD1. The CDR3 is 12 residues long. In germline, CDR1 is SQVTM, CDR2 ANQGSEA. Trimming took 4 bases from V and 4 from J; bases not matched to a gene: 2. The DNA for the CDR3 is TGCAGCGTTGTCGACAGGGGCACTGAAGCTTTCTTT. It encodes CSVVDRGTEAFF.

This chain uses TRBV7-9 with TRBJ2-7, with a tentative D call TRBD1 (6 bases). Germline CDR1 reads SEHNR; CDR2 reads FQNEAQ (reference sequence). There are 15 residues in the CDR3. V lost 4 bases and J lost 0, with 13 bases in between. The CDR3, as DNA: TGTGCCAGCAGCTGGGGAAGGGGGAGCTCCTACGAGCAGTACTTC. This sequence encodes CASSWGRGSSYEQYF.

The DNA of the CDR3 is TGTGCCAGTAGTATTGGGGGGGGGCTTTACGAGCAGTACTTC. Translated: CASSIGGGLYEQYF. The J gene is TRBJ2-7, the V gene TRBV19, with TRBD2 as a possible D gene (7 bases). Germline-derived CDR1 and CDR2 are LNHDA and SQIVND (reference sequence). V was clipped by 3 bases and J by 4 bases, with 13 bases between them. This CDR3 comprises 14 residues.

The V and J genes are TRBV5-1 and TRBJ2-1; 9 bases are shared with TRBD2. This CDR3 comprises 15 residues. The germline V gene has CDR1 SGHRS and CDR2 YFSETQ. Trimming removed 5 bases from V and 0 bases from J; junction bases left unmatched: 3. The CDR3 spells CASSLGLASYNEQFF. The CDR3 DNA reads TGCGCCAGCAGTCTGGGACTAGCCTCCTACAATGAGCAGTTCTTC.

The gene calls are TRBV5-8 and TRBJ2-1, with 8 positions matching TRBD1. Germline lookup yields CDR1 SGHTS and CDR2 YDEGEE. The CDR3 contains 14 residues. J was trimmed by 6 bases and V by 5 bases; bases with no gene match: 7. CDR3: CASRSQGAGNEQFF. The CDR3 coding sequence is TGTGCCAGCAGATCCCAGGGGGCGGGCAATGAGCAGTTCTTC.

The rearrangement joins TRBV11-3 to TRBJ2-1, with 13 bases lining up with TRBD2. There are 15 residues in the CDR3. The ends lost 4 bases at V and 10 bases at J; junction bases unmatched: 7. The germline V gene encodes CDR1 SGHNT and CDR2 YENEEA. CDR3 residues: CASSSGLAGAGEQFF. The CDR3 DNA reads as TGTGCCAGCAGCTCCGGACTAGCGGGAGCGGGGGAGCAGTTCTTC.

The chain recombines TRBV2 with TRBJ2-2, with 9 positions matching TRBD1. This CDR3 is built from 15 residues. V shed 6 bases and J 5 bases; nucleotides not matched to a gene: 7. Germline V gene data show CDR1 as SNHLY and CDR2 as FYNNEI. CDR3 nucleotide sequence: TGTGCCAGCAGAGAGACAGGGGGGTTTACCGGGGAGCTGTTTTTT. Amino acid sequence: CASRETGGFTGELFF.

This sequence joins TRBV6-5 and TRBJ1-3; D unclear. CDR1 is MNHEY, CDR2 SVGAGI, per germline. Trimming shortened V by 3 bases and J by 2 bases, and 8 bases separated the two germline ends. The CDR3 loop spans 14 amino acids. CDR3 in DNA: TGTGCCAGCAGTTATGGGAGCCCTGGAAACACCATATATTTT. It is translated as CASSYGSPGNTIYF.

This clone has a handful of counts. CDR3 residues: CASSLGRAGGIEETQYF. As DNA, the CDR3 is TGTGCCAGCAGCTTAGGGAGAGCGGGAGGCATAGAAGAGACCCAGTACTTC. This rearrangement joins TRBV11-3 to TRBJ2-5, with 9 bases matching TRBD2. CDR1 SGHNT and CDR2 YENEEA come from the germline V gene. CDR3 length: 17 amino acids. The trim removed 1 base at V and 3 bases at J, leaving 9 bases unmatched.

This chain joins TRBV15 and TRBJ1-2; D uncertain. V was pared by 0 bases and J by 3 bases, with 8 bases between. The germline V gene has CDR1 LNHNV and CDR2 YYDKDF (reference sequence). This CDR3 region has 14 residues. CDR3 amino acids: CATSRDLSDYGYTF. The DNA for the CDR3 is TGTGCCACCAGCAGAGATCTCTCGGACTATGGCTACACCTTC.

The chain combines TRBV7-2 with TRBJ2-1; TRBD2 might be the D (6 bases). Germline V gene sequence: CDR1 SGHTA, CDR2 FQGNSA. The CDR3 totals 15 residues. The germline V and J ends were trimmed by 1 base and 0 bases, with 7 bases remaining between them. The CDR3 loop reads CASSLVGSSYNEQFF. As DNA, the CDR3 is TGTGCCAGCAGCTTAGTCGGGAGCTCCTACAATGAGCAGTTCTTC.

The chain has TRBV6-6 and TRBJ2-5; 9 bases agree with TRBD2. The CDR3 sequence is 16 residues long. The V gene end was trimmed by 2 bases and the J gene end by 5 bases; junction bases not matched to a gene: 9. Germline V gene data show CDR1 as MNHNY and CDR2 as SVGAGI (reference sequence). The CDR3 DNA sequence: TGTGCCAGCAGTTACCCCCCGACTAGCGGCGGGGAGACCCAGTACTTC. This encodes CASSYPPTSGGETQYF.

The chain links TRBV10-1 to TRBJ2-2; no clear D gene. The V end was cut by 3 bases, the J end by 5 bases, with 13 bases between. This CDR3 spans 15 amino acids. CDR1 WNHNN and CDR2 SYGVQD come from the germline V gene (reference sequence). The CDR3 is CASSDINKVTGELFF. The CDR3 DNA follows: TGCGCCAGCAGTGACATCAACAAAGTAACCGGGGAGCTGTTTTTT.

Only one count was recorded for this clone. V usage is TRBV19 and J usage is TRBJ2-7, with a possible D match to TRBD2 (7 bases). Germline CDR1 reads LNHDA; CDR2 reads SQIVND (reference sequence). Trimming cost V 8 bases and J 3 bases, with 14 bases left between them. This CDR3 region has 13 residues. DNA for the CDR3: TGTGCCAGTGGAGGGGGGGTAGACTACGAGCAGTACTTC. This codes for CASGGGVDYEQYF.

This sequence joins TRBV5-1 and TRBJ2-5; 8 bases map to TRBD2. The CDR3 has 14 amino acids. The V gene end was trimmed by 7 bases and the J gene end by 3 bases; junction bases not matched to a gene: 8. The germline gives CDR1 SGHRS, CDR2 YFSETQ. The CDR3 spells CASEKAGAKETQYF. Here the CDR3 DNA reads TGCGCCAGCGAAAAAGCGGGGGCCAAAGAGACCCAGTACTTC.

The V gene is TRBV11-3, the J gene TRBJ1-5; D is unresolved. The CDR3 extends over 15 amino acids. V lost 5 bases and J 9 bases, leaving 20 bases between the germline ends. Looked up from germline, CDR1 is SGHNT and CDR2 is YENEEA. The CDR3 loop is CASSPSVGFCGPQHF. The CDR3 coding sequence is TGTGCCAGCAGCCCGTCAGTTGGCTTTTGTGGGCCCCAGCATTTT.

This chain connects TRBV5-4 to TRBJ2-3, with 7 bases aligning to TRBD2. Per germline, CDR1 SGHNT and CDR2 YYREEE (reference sequence). Trimming removed 4 bases from V and 2 bases from J; junction bases left unmatched: 7. The CDR3 is made up of 15 amino acids. The CDR3 sequence: CASSLTSDPTDTQYF. For the CDR3, the DNA is TGTGCCAGCAGCCTTACTAGCGATCCCACAGATACGCAGTATTTT.

This clone was detected once. The V call is TRBV4-2, the J call TRBJ2-5, with D perhaps matching TRBD2 (5 bases). The ends were cut back, 0 bases at V and 4 bases at J, with 18 bases in the middle. CDR3 length: 17 amino acids. Germline CDR1 reads LGHNA; CDR2 reads YNFKEQ. The CDR3: CASSQESVAGGLETQYF. For the CDR3, the DNA is TGTGCCAGCAGCCAAGAATCGGTGGCGGGTGGCTTAGAGACCCAGTACTTC.